This is a list of T cell receptor beta chains from one sample in a study of blood T cell repertoires in COVID-19. The protocol was immunoSEQ multiplex PCR, while the TCRdb copy is restricted to in-frame clones and leaves out a portion. The repertoire has fewer than 85,000 clones, approximately 78% of them found once; the top ten carry approximately 20%. Sequenced input: peripheral blood. The source of these receptors is a woman aged 55-70 years with acute or convalescent COVID-19. Each CDR3 is given with its conserved first and last residue. D genes are given only for firm matches. Only some rows state a clone size, as once, few, many or a class for expanded clones.

J gene	clone size	V gene	CDR3 length	D gene	CDR3 DNA	CDR3 protein
TRBJ2-1	-	TRBV24-1	16	-	TGTGCCACCAGTGACCTAGACAGTGCTGGATACAATGAGCAGTTCTTC	CATSDLDSAGYNEQFF
TRBJ1-5	-	TRBV30	13	-	TGTGCCTCCAACTCCGGGAGGAATCAGCCCCAGCATTTT	CASNSGRNQPQHF
TRBJ1-6	-	TRBV10-3	17	TRBD1	TGTGCCATCAGTGAGTCGGCAGGGGGATCCGGGAATTCACCCCTCCACTTT	CAISESAGGSGNSPLHF
TRBJ1-4	-	TRBV11-2	18	-	TGTGCCAGCAGCTTAGATTGGGCAGGCGCCAAGGCAAATGAAAAACTGTTTTTT	CASSLDWAGAKANEKLFF
TRBJ2-2	once	TRBV27	17	TRBD1	TGTGCCAGCAGTTTTCGGGGTTCAGGGGGCTACACCGGGGAGCTGTTTTTT	CASSFRGSGGYTGELFF
TRBJ2-6	-	TRBV9	17	-	TGTGCCAGCAGCACTCCCCTCCGGGGATCTGGGGCCAACGTCCTGACTTTC	CASSTPLRGSGANVLTF
TRBJ2-5	few	TRBV28	11	-	TGTGCCAGCAGCTTCCGGGAGACCCAGTACTTC	CASSFRETQYF
TRBJ2-1	-	TRBV5-5	14	TRBD1	TGTGCCAGCAGCCGAATCGACAGGGATGGTGAGCAGTTCTTC	CASSRIDRDGEQFF
TRBJ1-1	once	TRBV6-5	15	TRBD1	TGTGCCAGCAGTTACTCTTGGGACAGGGCCACTGAAGCTTTCTTT	CASSYSWDRATEAFF
TRBJ2-2	many	TRBV7-8	15	TRBD1	TGTGCCAGCAGCTTGGCCGGGACAGATACCGGGGAGCTGTTTTTT	CASSLAGTDTGELFF
TRBJ1-2	-	TRBV7-6	12	-	TGTGCCAGCAGCTCGGGAGACTATGGCTACACCTTC	CASSSGDYGYTF
TRBJ1-5	-	TRBV5-1	13	-	TGCGCCAGCAGCTTGGGTACAGATCAGCCCCAGCATTTT	CASSLGTDQPQHF